This entry describes one T cell receptor (beta chain). Only in-frame clones appear in the TCRdb table, and some are missing; sequencing was by immunoSEQ multiplex PCR. The table records more than 150,000 clones, roughly 87% of them present only once. The V gene lost 4 bases and the J gene lost 0 bases, with 16 bases spanning the gap. CDR3 size: 16 residues. Germline loops: CDR1 ENHRY, CDR2 SYGVKD. This entry comes from a study of blood T cell repertoires in COVID-19. Source material: PBMCs or T cells enriched from blood (not recorded which). The genes are TRBV10-3 and TRBJ2-7, with D tentatively TRBD1 (5 bases). The sequence came from a woman in her thirties who had recovered from COVID-19. The CDR3 protein is CAISVDGRVGSYEQYF. The CDR3 nucleotides are TGTGCCATCAGTGTTGACGGCAGGGTGGGCTCCTACGAGCAGTACTTC.